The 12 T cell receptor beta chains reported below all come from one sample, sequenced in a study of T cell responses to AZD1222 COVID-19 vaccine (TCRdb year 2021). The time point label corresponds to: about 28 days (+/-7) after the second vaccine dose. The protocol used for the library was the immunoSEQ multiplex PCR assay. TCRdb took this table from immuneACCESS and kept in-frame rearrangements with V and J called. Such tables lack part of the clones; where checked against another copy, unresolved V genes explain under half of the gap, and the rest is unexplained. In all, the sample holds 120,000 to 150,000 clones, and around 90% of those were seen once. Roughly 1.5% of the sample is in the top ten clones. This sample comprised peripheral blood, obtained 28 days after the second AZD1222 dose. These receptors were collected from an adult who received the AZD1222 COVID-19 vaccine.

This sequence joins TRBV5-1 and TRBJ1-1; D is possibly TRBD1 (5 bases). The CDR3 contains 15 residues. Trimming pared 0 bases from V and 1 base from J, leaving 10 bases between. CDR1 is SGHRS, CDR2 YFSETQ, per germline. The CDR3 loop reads CASSLARGENTEAFF. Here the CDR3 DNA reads TGCGCCAGCAGCTTGGCCCGAGGGGAGAACACTGAAGCTTTCTTT.

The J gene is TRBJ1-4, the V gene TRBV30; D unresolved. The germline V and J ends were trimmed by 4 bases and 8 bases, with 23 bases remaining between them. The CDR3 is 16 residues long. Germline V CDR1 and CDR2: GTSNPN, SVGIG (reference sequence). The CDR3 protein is CAWTHSSAGPWEKLFF. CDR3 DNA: TGTGCCTGGACTCACTCCTCGGCAGGCCCTTGGGAAAAACTGTTTTTT.

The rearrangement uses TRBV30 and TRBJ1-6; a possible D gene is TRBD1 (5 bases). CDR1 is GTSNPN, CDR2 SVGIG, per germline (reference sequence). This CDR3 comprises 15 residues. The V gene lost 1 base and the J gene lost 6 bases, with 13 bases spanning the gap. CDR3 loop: CAWSDQGGPNSPLHF. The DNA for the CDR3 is TGTGCCTGGAGTGATCAGGGAGGCCCTAATTCACCCCTCCACTTT.

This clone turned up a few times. This chain's CDR3 is CAWSSRNRFNYGYTF. CDR3 bases: TGTGCCTGGAGTTCCCGAAACAGGTTTAACTATGGCTACACCTTC. The chain recombines TRBV30 with TRBJ1-2; D perhaps matches TRBD1 (5 bases). The germline V and J ends were trimmed by 2 bases and 1 base, with 14 bases remaining between them. In germline, CDR1 is GTSNPN, CDR2 SVGIG (reference sequence). CDR3 size: 15 residues.

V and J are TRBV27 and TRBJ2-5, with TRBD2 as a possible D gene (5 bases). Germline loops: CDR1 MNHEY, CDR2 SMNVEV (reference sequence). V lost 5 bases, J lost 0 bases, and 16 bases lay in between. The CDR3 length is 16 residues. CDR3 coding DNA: TGTGCCAGCAGTCCTATATTTGACTATCACCAAGAGACCCAGTACTTC. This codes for CASSPIFDYHQETQYF.

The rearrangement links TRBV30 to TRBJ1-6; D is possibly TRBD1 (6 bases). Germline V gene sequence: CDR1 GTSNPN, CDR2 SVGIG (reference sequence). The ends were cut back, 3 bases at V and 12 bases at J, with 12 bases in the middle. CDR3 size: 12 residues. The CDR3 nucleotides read TGTGCCTGGAGACAGGGCGACAGACCCCTCCACTTT. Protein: CAWRQGDRPLHF.

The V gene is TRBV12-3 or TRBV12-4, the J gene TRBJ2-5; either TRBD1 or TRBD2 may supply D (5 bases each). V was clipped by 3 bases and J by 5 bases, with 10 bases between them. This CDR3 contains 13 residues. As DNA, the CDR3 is TGTGCCAGCAGTTTCGGGACGAGGGAGACCCAGTACTTC. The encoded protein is CASSFGTRETQYF.

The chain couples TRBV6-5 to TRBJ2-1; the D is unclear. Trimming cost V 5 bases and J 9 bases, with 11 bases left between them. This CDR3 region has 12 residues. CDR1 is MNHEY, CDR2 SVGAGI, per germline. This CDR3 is CASSPPVGEQFF. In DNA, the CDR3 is TGTGCCAGCAGTCCCCCCGTAGGTGAGCAGTTCTTC.

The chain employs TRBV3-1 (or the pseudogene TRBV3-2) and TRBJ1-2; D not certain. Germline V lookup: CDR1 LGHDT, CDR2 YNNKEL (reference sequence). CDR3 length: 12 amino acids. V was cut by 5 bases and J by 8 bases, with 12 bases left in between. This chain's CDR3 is CASSDMSRGYTF. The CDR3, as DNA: TGTGCCAGCAGCGATATGAGTCGGGGCTACACCTTC.

The CDR3, as DNA: TGTGCCAGCAGCCAACACAGGGGTCAGCCCCAGCATTTT. Protein sequence: CASSQHRGQPQHF. The gene calls are TRBV3-1 (or the pseudogene TRBV3-2) and TRBJ1-5, with 7 bases lining up with TRBD1. The J segment lost 6 bases and the V segment lost 2 bases, leaving 1 base of the junction unmatched. Looked up from germline, CDR1 is LGHDT and CDR2 is YNNKEL (reference sequence). The CDR3 totals 13 residues.

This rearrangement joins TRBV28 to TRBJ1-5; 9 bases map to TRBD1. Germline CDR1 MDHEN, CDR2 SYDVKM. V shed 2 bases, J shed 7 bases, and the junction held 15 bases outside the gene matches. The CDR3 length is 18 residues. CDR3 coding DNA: TGTGCCAGCAGTTTACCCAGGCCCGAGTGGGACAGGGAACAGCCCCAGCATTTT. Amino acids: CASSLPRPEWDREQPQHF.

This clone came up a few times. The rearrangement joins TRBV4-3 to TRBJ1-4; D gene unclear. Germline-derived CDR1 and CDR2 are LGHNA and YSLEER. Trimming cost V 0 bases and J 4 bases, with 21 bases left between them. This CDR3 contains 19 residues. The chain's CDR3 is CASSQDFQDPKNYNEKLFF. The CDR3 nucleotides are TGCGCCAGCAGCCAAGATTTTCAGGACCCAAAGAATTATAATGAAAAACTGTTTTTT.